This T cell receptor (beta chain) was captured by sequencing in a study of OX40 agonist ivuxolimab in advanced cancers. Points on this clone: Its target is unknown.

J gave up 10 bases and V 0 bases, and 5 bases lay outside the gene matches. There are 14 residues in the CDR3. Germline V lookup: CDR1 SGHRS, CDR2 YFSETQ. The study, taken as a whole, reports: The study found that CD8+ T cells averaged more expanded clones than CD4+. Within 6 weeks, CD4+ and CD8+ blood T cells expanded clonally at 0.1 to 3.0 mg/kg. Nonresponders, in some cases, also had low normalized T-cell clonal expansion.

Here immunoSEQ multiplex PCR was the method, and the copy in TCRdb shows in-frame clones only, minus some. Counted here are approximately 100,000 clones, 70% to 90% occurring once; the ten biggest clones make up roughly 0.79%. The chain has TRBV5-1 and TRBJ1-4; TRBD1 agrees at 8 bases. The origin of this receptor is an adult with an advanced solid tumor such as melanoma, head and neck, liver or kidney cancer. Sequences were derived from CD4+ or CD8+ T cells sorted from blood, sampled in a trial of the OX40 agonist ivuxolimab. CDR3 residues: CASSLGQGLGKLFF. In DNA form, the CDR3 reads TGCGCCAGCAGCTTGGGACAGGGGCTTGGAAAACTGTTTTTT.